This section outlines one T cell receptor beta chain sequence together with its context. Its antigen is undetermined. This entry comes from a study of T cell responses to AZD1222 COVID-19 vaccine. Across the study: Analyses pooled second doses at about 4 or about 12 weeks. Study results and caveats: Donor demographics were predominantly white British with a female majority; clonal diversity may be underestimated. Elevations in Spike-specific TCR breadth and depth followed administration of two AZD1222 doses.

Sequenced by immunoSEQ multiplex PCR; TCRdb stores in-frame clones only, minus some. The sample lists 180,000 or so clones, approximately 91% seen once, with under 2% in the top ten. This TCR derives from an adult in good health. Here the sequenced sample was peripheral blood, taken on day 0 of AZD1222 vaccination.

Here the CDR3 reads CASRVGSSYNEQFF. The CDR3 DNA is TGCGCCAGCAGGGTGGGGAGCTCCTACAATGAGCAGTTCTTC. This sequence joins TRBV5-1 and TRBJ2-1; a weak D match, TRBD2 (5 bases). The V and J ends lost 5 bases and 0 bases respectively, with 9 bases between them. This CDR3 has 14 amino acids. The germline V gene has CDR1 SGHRS and CDR2 YFSETQ. Together with reference TRBV5-1 and TRBJ2-1, the CDR3 gives the full variable domain: KAGVTQTPRYLIKTRGQQVTLSCSPISGHRSVSWYQQTPGQGLQFLFEYFSETQRNKGNFPGRFSGRQFSNSRSEMNVSTLELGDSALYLCASRVGSSYNEQFFGPGTRLTVL.